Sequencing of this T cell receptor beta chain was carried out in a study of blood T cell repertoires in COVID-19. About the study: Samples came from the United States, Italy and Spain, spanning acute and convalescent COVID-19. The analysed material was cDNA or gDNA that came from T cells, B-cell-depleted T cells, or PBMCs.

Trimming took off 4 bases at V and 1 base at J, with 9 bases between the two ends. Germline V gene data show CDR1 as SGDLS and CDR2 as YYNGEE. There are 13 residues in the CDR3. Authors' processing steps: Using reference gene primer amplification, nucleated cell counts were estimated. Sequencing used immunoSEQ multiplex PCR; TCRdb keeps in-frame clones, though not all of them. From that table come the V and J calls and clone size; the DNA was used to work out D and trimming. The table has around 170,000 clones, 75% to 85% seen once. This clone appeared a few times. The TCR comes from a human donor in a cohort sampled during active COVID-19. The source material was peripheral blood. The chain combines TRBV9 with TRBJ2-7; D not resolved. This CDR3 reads CASSPPRSYEQYF. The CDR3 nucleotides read TGTGCCAGCAGCCCCCCCAGGTCCTACGAGCAGTACTTC.